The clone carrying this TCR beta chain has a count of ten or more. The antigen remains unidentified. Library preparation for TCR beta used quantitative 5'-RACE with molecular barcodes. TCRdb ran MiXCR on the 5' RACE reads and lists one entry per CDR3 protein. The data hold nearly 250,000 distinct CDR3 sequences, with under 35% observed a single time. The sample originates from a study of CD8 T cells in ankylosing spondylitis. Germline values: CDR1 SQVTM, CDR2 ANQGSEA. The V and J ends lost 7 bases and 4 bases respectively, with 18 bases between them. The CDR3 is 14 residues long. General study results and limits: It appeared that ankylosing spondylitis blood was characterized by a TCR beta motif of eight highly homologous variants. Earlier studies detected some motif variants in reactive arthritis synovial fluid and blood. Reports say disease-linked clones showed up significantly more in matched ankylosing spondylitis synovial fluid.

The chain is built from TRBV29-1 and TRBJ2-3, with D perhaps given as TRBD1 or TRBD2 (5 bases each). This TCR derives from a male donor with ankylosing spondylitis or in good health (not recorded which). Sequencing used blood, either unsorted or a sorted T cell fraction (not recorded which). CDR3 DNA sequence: TGCAGCGCCTCCAGGGACCTGTCCCCAGATACGCAGTATTTT. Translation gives CSASRDLSPDTQYF.